Listed below are T cell receptor beta chains from one sample, sequenced in a study of cytomegalovirus exposure and HLA in healthy donors. Using immunoSEQ multiplex PCR, the repertoire was profiled, and TCRdb retains in-frame clones only, with some absent. This table has 210,000 or so clones, 80% to 90% appearing once. The sequenced sample was PBMCs. The source is a young woman in good health and CMV-seronegative. Each CDR3 is given with its conserved first and last residue. Each record gives: V gene, D gene, J gene, clone size, CDR3 DNA, CDR3 protein. The D gene is left open where the match is weak. For some rows the clone size is stated as once, few or many, or as a class when expanded; others skip it.

v_call: TRBV28; d_call: TRBD2; j_call: TRBJ2-7; clone_size: -; cdr3_nt: TGTGCCAGCAGTTTTGGGGGGGGGTTGTACGAGCAGTACTTC; cdr3_aa: CASSFGGGLYEQYF
v_call: TRBV4-2; d_call: TRBD1; j_call: TRBJ2-1; clone_size: -; cdr3_nt: TGTGCCAGCAGCCACACGGGGCAGGGGGACAATGAGCAGTTCTTC; cdr3_aa: CASSHTGQGDNEQFF
v_call: TRBV28; d_call: TRBD1; j_call: TRBJ2-3; clone_size: -; cdr3_nt: TGTGCCAGCACCGAGGGACAGGGGGCTACAGATACGCAGTATTTT; cdr3_aa: CASTEGQGATDTQYF
v_call: TRBV28; d_call: TRBD1; j_call: TRBJ1-4; clone_size: -; cdr3_nt: TGTGCCAGCAGTTGGGGGACAGGGGGCGGTGAAAAACTGTTTTTT; cdr3_aa: CASSWGTGGGEKLFF
v_call: TRBV5-1; d_call: TRBD1; j_call: TRBJ2-3; clone_size: -; cdr3_nt: TGCGCCAGCAGCTTGGAGTCAGGGGGAGATACGCAGTATTTT; cdr3_aa: CASSLESGGDTQYF
v_call: TRBV19; d_call: -; j_call: TRBJ1-1; clone_size: -; cdr3_nt: TGTGCCAGTAGCCATACCCAGGTAAACACTGAAGCTTTCTTT; cdr3_aa: CASSHTQVNTEAFF
v_call: TRBV5-1; d_call: TRBD2; j_call: TRBJ2-5; clone_size: -; cdr3_nt: TGCGCCAGCATGCACGGCGTAATGGGGACTAGCGGGAGTAGGGAGACCCAGTACTTC; cdr3_aa: CASMHGVMGTSGSRETQYF
v_call: TRBV5-4; d_call: -; j_call: TRBJ2-5; clone_size: -; cdr3_nt: TGTGCCAGCAGCGCCTCCACACGGGGTCAAGAGACCCAGTACTTC; cdr3_aa: CASSASTRGQETQYF
v_call: TRBV4-2; d_call: TRBD1; j_call: TRBJ1-2; clone_size: few; cdr3_nt: TGTGCCAGCAGCCATGATCGGACAGGGTCTGGCTACACCTTC; cdr3_aa: CASSHDRTGSGYTF
v_call: TRBV18; d_call: TRBD2; j_call: TRBJ2-1; clone_size: -; cdr3_nt: TGTGCCAGCTCTCCACTAGCGGGAGTCCCCAATGAGCAGTTCTTC; cdr3_aa: CASSPLAGVPNEQFF
v_call: TRBV5-1; d_call: -; j_call: TRBJ2-3; clone_size: -; cdr3_nt: TGCGCCAGCAGCTTGTCTGAGGGGGTGGATACGCAGTATTTT; cdr3_aa: CASSLSEGVDTQYF
v_call: TRBV11-2; d_call: TRBD2; j_call: TRBJ2-1; clone_size: -; cdr3_nt: TGTGCCAGCAGCTTAGCCGGGACTAGCGGCAATGAGCAGTTCTTC; cdr3_aa: CASSLAGTSGNEQFF
v_call: TRBV28; d_call: -; j_call: TRBJ1-2; clone_size: -; cdr3_nt: TGTGCCAGCAGCCGGCCCGGGGGAATATATGGCTACACCTTC; cdr3_aa: CASSRPGGIYGYTF
v_call: TRBV6-5; d_call: -; j_call: TRBJ2-5; clone_size: -; cdr3_nt: TGTGCCAGCAGTTACAATAGAGGGCAAGAGACCCAGTACTTC; cdr3_aa: CASSYNRGQETQYF
v_call: TRBV29-1; d_call: TRBD1; j_call: TRBJ2-3; clone_size: -; cdr3_nt: TGCAGCGTTGGCAACGGACAGGGGCGCACAGATACGCAGTATTTT; cdr3_aa: CSVGNGQGRTDTQYF
v_call: TRBV4-1; d_call: TRBD2; j_call: TRBJ2-7; clone_size: few; cdr3_nt: TGCGCCAGCAGCCAGAGGGAGGGATCGTACGAGCAGTACTTC; cdr3_aa: CASSQREGSYEQYF
v_call: TRBV10-1; d_call: TRBD2; j_call: TRBJ2-3; clone_size: -; cdr3_nt: TGCGCCAGCAGGGTTGGAGCGGGAGTTATAGATACGCAGTATTTT; cdr3_aa: CASRVGAGVIDTQYF
v_call: TRBV30; d_call: -; j_call: TRBJ2-7; clone_size: -; cdr3_nt: TGTGCCTGGAGTGTATTGGGTGGGCAGGGCGAGCAGTACTTC; cdr3_aa: CAWSVLGGQGEQYF
v_call: TRBV5-6; d_call: -; j_call: TRBJ2-1; clone_size: -; cdr3_nt: TGTGCCAGCAGCTTTGGTGAGGGAGGCGTCAATGAGCAGTTCTTC; cdr3_aa: CASSFGEGGVNEQFF
v_call: TRBV7-9; d_call: -; j_call: TRBJ2-1; clone_size: once; cdr3_nt: TGTGCCAGCAGCTCGACCCGGGTCGGGCGGGCATACAATGAGCAGTTCTTC; cdr3_aa: CASSSTRVGRAYNEQFF
v_call: TRBV14; d_call: -; j_call: TRBJ2-3; clone_size: -; cdr3_nt: TGTGCCAGCAAGGCTAGAGGTTTTGGAGATACGCAGTATTTT; cdr3_aa: CASKARGFGDTQYF
v_call: TRBV15; d_call: TRBD2; j_call: TRBJ2-1; clone_size: few; cdr3_nt: TGTGCCACCAGCAGAGATGGACTAGCGGGAGCCAATGAGCAGTTCTTC; cdr3_aa: CATSRDGLAGANEQFF
v_call: TRBV11-2; d_call: TRBD2; j_call: TRBJ2-7; clone_size: -; cdr3_nt: TGTGCCAGCAGCTTTAGCGGGAGGGCTTACGAGCAGTACTTC; cdr3_aa: CASSFSGRAYEQYF
v_call: TRBV28; d_call: -; j_call: TRBJ1-2; clone_size: -; cdr3_nt: TGTGCCAGCAGTTTATTTGCCGGGGTTGGCTACACCTTC; cdr3_aa: CASSLFAGVGYTF
v_call: TRBV14; d_call: -; j_call: TRBJ2-1; clone_size: -; cdr3_nt: TGTGCCAGCAGCCTATTGATGGGACTTGCCGTCTACAATGAGCAGTTCTTC; cdr3_aa: CASSLLMGLAVYNEQFF